A selection of T cell receptor beta chains follows, all from one sample in a study of CD8+CD57+ T cells in acquired aplastic anemia. One entry per CDR3 protein, called by TCRdb with MiXCR from the reads. This repertoire shows 68,000 or so distinct CDR3 sequences, almost 55% found once; its top ten account for about 8.5%. Sequencing input: sorted CD4+, CD8+, or CD8+CD57+ T cells (not recorded which) from PBMCs. The source of these receptors is a human donor in good health, serving as a control. The CDR3 runs from the conserved cysteine through the conserved F or W. The D gene is left open where the match is weak. The size field is filled for only some rows; it gives once, few, many or a size class.

cdr3_nt	cdr3_aa	v_call	clone_size	j_call	d_call
TGTGCCAGCAGTGTTTCGGGGTTAGATTCACCCCTCCACTTT	CASSVSGLDSPLHF	TRBV6-1	many	TRBJ1-6	.
TGTGCCAGCAGTGAATGGACAGGGGATAATTCACCCCTCCACTTT	CASSEWTGDNSPLHF	TRBV25-1	.	TRBJ1-6	TRBD1
TGTGCCAGTAGTATAGTGGGCAAGTCCTACAATGAGCAGTTCTTC	CASSIVGKSYNEQFF	TRBV19	.	TRBJ2-1	.
TGTGCCACCAGTGATTTGCGGGGTGGCTACACCTTC	CATSDLRGGYTF	TRBV24-1	.	TRBJ1-2	.
TGTGCCAGCAGCACCGCGGGGGCTGATCAGCCCCAGCATTTT	CASSTAGADQPQHF	TRBV7-6	few	TRBJ1-5	.
TGTGCCAGCAGCTTTGGGACTGGGATTGGTGGAAACACCATATATTTT	CASSFGTGIGGNTIYF	TRBV11-1	.	TRBJ1-3	.
TGCGCCAGCAGCCAAGGGTCGCAATATAATTCACCCCTCCACTTT	CASSQGSQYNSPLHF	TRBV4-1	.	TRBJ1-6	.
TGTGCCACTAGACAGGTTGGGGCATACAATGAGCAGTTCTTC	CATRQVGAYNEQFF	TRBV15	.	TRBJ2-1	.
TGTGCTACAGGGATTTTCACTGAAGCTTTCTTT	CATGIFTEAFF	TRBV19	many	TRBJ1-1	.
TGTGCCAGCAGCCTAGGGGGACGGAGCCTGTACGAGCAGTACTTC	CASSLGGRSLYEQYF	TRBV7-9	.	TRBJ2-7	.
TGCGCCAGCAGCTTGGATCCAGGGATGAGCTCCTACAATGAGCAGTTCTTC	CASSLDPGMSSYNEQFF	TRBV5-1	many	TRBJ2-1	.
TGCAGTGCTAGAGATCCGGAGTATGGCTACACCTTC	CSARDPEYGYTF	TRBV20-1	.	TRBJ1-2	.
TGTGCCAGCAGCGTAGATGTAGGTGAGCAGTTCTTC	CASSVDVGEQFF	TRBV7-9	.	TRBJ2-1	.
TGTGCCAGCAGTTATCTAGCGGGAGGCCGACCATATACGCAGTATTTT	CASSYLAGGRPYTQYF	TRBV6-5	many	TRBJ2-3	TRBD2
TGTGCCAGCAGCTTCAACAGGGGAGACACTGAAGCTTTCTTT	CASSFNRGDTEAFF	TRBV11-2	.	TRBJ1-1	TRBD1
TGCAGTGCTAGACTCCCCCTAGGTAGCGGACCAACCTCCTACAATGAGCAGTTCTTC	CSARLPLGSGPTSYNEQFF	TRBV20-1	many	TRBJ2-1	.
TGCAGTGCTCGATCTAGCGGGTCCCCCTACAATGAGCAGTTCTTC	CSARSSGSPYNEQFF	TRBV20-1	once	TRBJ2-1	TRBD2
TGTGCCAGTAGTCCACTGCGGATAGACCGCCCCCACCCCTTGCCCACTAACTATGGCTACACCTTC	CASSPLRIDRPHPLPTNYGYTF	TRBV19	.	TRBJ1-2	.
TGTGCCAGCAGCCAAGATAGGGGTATCGACACAGATACGCAGTATTTT	CASSQDRGIDTDTQYF	TRBV3-1	many	TRBJ2-3	.
TGTGCCAGCAGTGTTGGTGTTGACTATGGCTACACCTTC	CASSVGVDYGYTF	TRBV25-1	.	TRBJ1-2	.